This TCR beta chain was profiled in a study of cytomegalovirus exposure and HLA in healthy donors. The PCR ran on 60 Vbeta and 13 Jbeta primers. Sequencing used immunoSEQ multiplex PCR; TCRdb keeps in-frame clones, though not all of them. The table records about 170,000 clones, about 76% of them present only once. This CDR3 contains 14 residues. Germline values: CDR1 SGHRS, CDR2 YFSETQ. V lost 4 bases to trimming and J lost 2 bases; unmatched junction nucleotides: 4. The receptor was derived from a female donor in good health and CMV-seronegative. The sequenced sample was PBMCs. This chain uses TRBV5-1 with TRBJ2-3; 7 bases match TRBD1. CDR3 DNA sequence: TGCGCCAGCAGCATAGGGACAGACACAGATACGCAGTATTTT. Translating gives CASSIGTDTDTQYF. The variable domain in full, with the rest retrieved from reference TRBV5-1 and TRBJ2-3, is KAGVTQTPRYLIKTRGQQVTLSCSPISGHRSVSWYQQTPGQGLQFLFEYFSETQRNKGNFPGRFSGRQFSNSRSEMNVSTLELGDSALYLCASSIGTDTDTQYFGPGTRLTVL.